Presented here are 15 T cell receptor beta chains from one specimen sequenced in a study of T cells after posttransplantation cyclophosphamide. The repertoire was sequenced with immunoSEQ multiplex PCR; TCRdb's copy has only in-frame clones and lacks some. The sample holds around 5,000 clones, 75% seen once. Cyclophosphamide on days +3 and +4 followed busulfan-fludarabine conditioning and a marrow graft. The sequences come from PBMCs, collected after allogeneic stem cell transplant with posttransplant cyclophosphamide. The receptor source for this set is a male patient between 60 and 69 years old who received an allogeneic stem cell transplant from an unrelated donor, was CMV-positive, and had no GVHD. Some of the T cells may derive from the graft donor.

This clone occurred once. The gene calls are TRBV5-4 and TRBJ2-2; 7 bases align to TRBD2. V lost 2 bases, J lost 2 bases, and 6 bases stayed unmatched. Germline CDR1 reads SGHNT; CDR2 reads YYREEE (reference sequence). This CDR3 spans 16 amino acids. The CDR3 DNA reads TGTGCCAGCAGCTTCGGGGGGACGGCCAACACCGGGGAGCTGTTTTTT. Amino acid sequence: CASSFGGTANTGELFF. The full variable domain, its missing parts supplied by reference TRBV5-4 and TRBJ2-2, is ETGVTQSPTHLIKTRGQQVTLRCSSQSGHNTVSWYQQALGQGPQFIFQYYREEENGRGNFPPRFSGLQFPNYSSELNVNALELDDSALYLCASSFGGTANTGELFFGEGSRLTVL.

The genes are TRBV7-2 and TRBJ1-4; D unresolved. The CDR3 sequence is 14 residues long. V lost 5 bases and J lost 3, with 10 bases in between. Germline V gene lookup returns CDR1 SGHTA and CDR2 FQGNSA. CDR3: CASSPMRANEKLFF. CDR3 bases: TGTGCCAGCAGCCCAATGAGGGCTAATGAAAAACTGTTTTTT.

V is TRBV11-2 and J is TRBJ1-1; tentative D call: TRBD1 (6 bases). There are 15 residues in the CDR3. Trimming took off 5 bases at V and 6 bases at J, with 19 bases between the two ends. Germline V CDR1 and CDR2: SGHAT, FQNNGV. CDR3 in amino acids: CASSPLRGRFPEAFF. The DNA for the CDR3 is TGTGCCAGCAGCCCCTTAAGGGGGAGATTCCCTGAAGCTTTCTTT.

The rearrangement joins TRBV6-5 to TRBJ1-6; D call uncertain. The germline CDR1 and CDR2 sequences are MNHEY and SVGAGI. The CDR3 extends over 13 amino acids. Trimming shortened V by 3 bases and J by 8 bases, and 8 bases separated the two germline ends. The CDR3 loop reads CASSYRRDSPLHF. Here the CDR3 DNA reads TGTGCCAGCAGTTATAGGAGGGATTCACCCCTCCACTTT.

The chain has TRBV28 and TRBJ2-7; 8 nucleotides match TRBD1. CDR3 length equals 14 residues. V lost 6 bases and J lost 2; bases outside the gene matches: 6. From germline, CDR1 is MDHEN and CDR2 SYDVKM. The CDR3 DNA is TGTGCCAGCAGAAACCAGGGGGCCCCCTACGAGCAGTACTTC. It translates to CASRNQGAPYEQYF.

The V gene is TRBV5-5, the J gene TRBJ2-7; 8 bases fit TRBD1. The CDR3 spans 16 residues. Germline lookup yields CDR1 SGHKS and CDR2 YYEKEE (reference sequence). The V gene end was trimmed by 3 bases and the J gene end by 1 base; junction bases not matched to a gene: 9. The CDR3 loop is CASSSDRDRFSYEQYF. As DNA, the CDR3 is TGTGCCAGCAGCTCGGACCGGGACAGGTTTTCCTACGAGCAGTACTTC.

CDR3: CAWSLDTEQYF. CDR3 DNA sequence: TGTGCCTGGAGTCTGGACACCGAGCAGTACTTC. The genes are TRBV30 and TRBJ2-7; D may be TRBD1 (5 bases). The CDR3 spans 11 residues. With 2 bases removed from V and 6 bases from J, the gap between germline ends came to 8 bases. Germline lookup yields CDR1 GTSNPN and CDR2 SVGIG (reference sequence).

The gene calls are TRBV6-5 and TRBJ2-7, with D possibly being TRBD1 (6 bases). CDR3 length: 12 residues. CDR1 and CDR2 from the germline V gene are MNHEY and SVGAGI. The V and J ends lost 10 bases and 6 bases respectively, with 16 bases between them. The CDR3, as DNA: TGTGCCATCACAGGGTTTTTAGGCGAGCAGTACTTC. Translating it yields CAITGFLGEQYF.

This clone appeared once. This sequence joins TRBV28 and TRBJ1-6, with a possible D match to TRBD1 (5 bases). Germline loops: CDR1 MDHEN, CDR2 SYDVKM. V lost 3 bases and J lost 6, with 12 bases in between. The CDR3 is made up of 15 amino acids. In DNA form, the CDR3 reads TGTGCCAGCAGTTTTTCCCGCAGGGCTAATTCACCCCTCCACTTT. Translating gives CASSFSRRANSPLHF.

This clone occurred once. This sequence joins TRBV5-5 and TRBJ2-7; D perhaps matches TRBD1 (7 bases). The V and J ends lost 2 bases and 5 bases respectively, with 11 bases between them. Per the germline V gene, CDR1 is SGHKS and CDR2 is YYEKEE (reference sequence). CDR3 size: 13 residues. The CDR3 reads CASSFARGDEQYF. CDR3 DNA sequence: TGTGCCAGCAGCTTTGCCAGGGGGGACGAGCAGTACTTC.

In its sample, this clone was seen a few times. The genes are TRBV11-3 and TRBJ2-5, with TRBD1 matching 7 bases. Unmatched junction bases numbered 13, after V lost 5 bases and J lost 7 bases. The CDR3 loop spans 15 amino acids. Germline lookup yields CDR1 SGHNT and CDR2 YENEEA. This CDR3 reads CASSPLSDRARTQYF. The CDR3 DNA follows: TGTGCCAGCAGCCCTCTTTCCGACAGGGCCAGGACCCAGTACTTC. The whole variable domain, remainder taken from reference TRBV11-3 and TRBJ2-5, is EAGVVQSPRYKIIEKKQPVAFWCNPISGHNTLYWYLQNLGQGPELLIRYENEEAVDDSQLPKDRFSAERLKGVDSTLKIQPAELGDSAVYLCASSPLSDRARTQYFGPGTRLLVL.

There are a few counts of this clone. This sequence joins TRBV19 and TRBJ2-2; 8 bases align to TRBD2. This CDR3 has 13 residues. J was trimmed by 6 bases and V by 5 bases; bases with no gene match: 2. Germline CDR1 is LNHDA and CDR2 is SQIVND (reference sequence). This CDR3 reads CASSVAGSGELFF. The CDR3 bases are TGTGCCAGTAGTGTAGCGGGGTCCGGGGAGCTGTTTTTT.

This clone showed up just a few times. This chain joins TRBV10-3 and TRBJ1-5, with 12 bases aligning to TRBD1. The germline V gene encodes CDR1 ENHRY and CDR2 SYGVKD. Losses at the gene ends were 4 bases for V and 6 bases for J; bases not matched to a gene: 4. The CDR3 covers 15 residues. The CDR3 sequence: CAISGGQGAGQPQHF. The CDR3 bases are TGTGCCATCAGTGGGGGACAGGGGGCAGGTCAGCCCCAGCATTTT.

The chain couples TRBV2 to TRBJ1-5; TRBD1 might be the D (6 bases). Trimming removed 7 bases at V and 6 bases at J, with 10 bases between. This CDR3 is 12 amino acids long. Germline CDR1 is SNHLY and CDR2 is FYNNEI. CDR3 DNA sequence: TGTGCCAGCAAGGGGGACACTCAGCCCCAGCATTTT. It yields the protein CASKGDTQPQHF.

The chain is built from TRBV4-1 and TRBJ2-7; possible D gene TRBD2, 5 bases. Trimming cost V 4 bases and J 2 bases, with 6 bases left between them. Looked up from germline, CDR1 is MGHRA and CDR2 is YSYEKL. The CDR3 contains 12 residues. CDR3 residues: CASSPGTYEQYF. CDR3 sequence (DNA): TGCGCCAGCAGCCCGGGGACCTACGAGCAGTACTTC.